Following are 31 T cell receptor beta chains from one sample sequenced in a study of beta chain features in type 1 diabetes. Expressed TCRB transcripts were sequenced because the entire RNA isolate underwent reverse transcription. Clones were sequenced by immunoSEQ multiplex PCR, and TCRdb holds only the in-frame ones, with some missing. The sample shows 860,000 or so clones, roughly a sixth of them seen only once. Sequencing was done on a sample of naive CD4+ T cells from blood. These receptors came from a woman aged 18-29 years in good health.

This clone was seen more than once but under ten times. The rearrangement links TRBV5-1 to TRBJ1-2, with D tentatively TRBD1 (5 bases). CDR1 SGHRS and CDR2 YFSETQ come from the germline V gene. With 4 bases removed from V and 7 bases from J, the gap between germline ends came to 17 bases. CDR3 size: 14 residues. The CDR3 DNA is TGCGCCAGCAGCCTGGCCAGGCCAGGGTTTGGCTACACCTTC. Amino acid sequence: CASSLARPGFGYTF. The entire variable domain, with the rest obtained from reference TRBV5-1 and TRBJ1-2, is as follows: KAGVTQTPRYLIKTRGQQVTLSCSPISGHRSVSWYQQTPGQGLQFLFEYFSETQRNKGNFPGRFSGRQFSNSRSEMNVSTLELGDSALYLCASSLARPGFGYTFGSGTRLTVV.

This clone is a singleton in its sample. CDR3 nucleotides: TGTGCCAGCAGCTCAGACAGGGGGCCTGAAAAACTGTTTTTT. Translated: CASSSDRGPEKLFF. V usage is TRBV7-9 and J usage is TRBJ1-4; 10 bases map to TRBD1. The V gene's germline CDR1 is SEHNR and CDR2 FQNEAQ (reference sequence). V lost 4 bases to trimming and J lost 7 bases; unmatched junction nucleotides: 3. CDR3 size: 14 residues.

This clone was counted a few times. At the DNA level, this CDR3 is encoded by other sequences in the same sample as well. V and J are TRBV7-2 and TRBJ1-2; TRBD1 might be the D (5 bases). Trimming stripped 1 base from V and 3 bases from J, with 6 bases between. The CDR3 totals 13 residues. Germline CDR1 is SGHTA and CDR2 is FQGNSA. The DNA of the CDR3 is TGTGCCAGCAGCTTAGGGGGGGACTATGGCTACACCTTC. Amino acid sequence: CASSLGGDYGYTF.

This clone was seen only a few times. The chain uses TRBV19 and TRBJ1-5; no clear D gene. The CDR3 loop spans 15 amino acids. Trimming stripped 3 bases from V and 1 base from J, with 10 bases between. Germline V gene sequence: CDR1 LNHDA, CDR2 SQIVND (reference sequence). CDR3 residues: CASSIRSESNQPQHF. The DNA for the CDR3 is TGTGCCAGTAGTATCCGGTCAGAAAGCAATCAGCCCCAGCATTTT.

This clone showed up just a few times. The genes are TRBV10-3 and TRBJ2-7; D is ambiguous. V was pared by 3 bases and J by 2 bases, with 8 bases between. Germline V gene lookup returns CDR1 ENHRY and CDR2 SYGVKD. This CDR3 has 13 amino acids. CDR3 region: CAISDLGTYEQYF. The CDR3 DNA sequence: TGTGCCATCAGTGATCTGGGGACCTACGAGCAGTACTTC.

The chain employs TRBV27 and TRBJ2-4; 10 bases align to TRBD1. The CDR3 is 19 residues long. The junction had 20 bases not matched to a gene; V was cut back by 9 bases and J by 3 bases. Germline V gives CDR1 MNHEY, CDR2 SMNVEV (reference sequence). For the CDR3, the DNA is TGTGCCAGACGCCGCTCGGGGACAGGGGATACCCCAGGCAAAAACATTCAGTACTTC. Translation: CARRRSGTGDTPGKNIQYF.

This clone appeared a few times. The chain recombines TRBV19 with TRBJ2-3; perhaps TRBD1 as D (6 bases). V lost 6 bases and J 5 bases, leaving 18 bases between the germline ends. CDR3 length: 15 amino acids. The germline gives CDR1 LNHDA, CDR2 SQIVND (reference sequence). The CDR3 sequence: CASRSSPRRGDTQYF. In nucleotides, the CDR3 is TGTGCCAGTAGAAGCTCCCCCCGCAGGGGAGATACGCAGTATTTT.

The chain carries TRBV13 and TRBJ1-1; D remains unclear. The CDR3 runs to 13 residues. The ends were cut back, 5 bases at V and 11 bases at J, with 18 bases in the middle. The V gene's germline CDR1 is PRHDT and CDR2 FYEKMQ (reference sequence). This CDR3 reads CASSTTRGPGAFF. The CDR3 region has the DNA TGTGCCAGCAGCACCACGCGGGGTCCGGGGGCTTTCTTT.

This clone was recorded a few times. The chain carries TRBV15 and TRBJ2-2, with a weak D call TRBD2 (5 bases). The CDR3 length is 14 residues. From germline, CDR1 is LNHNV and CDR2 YYDKDF (reference sequence). Trimming stripped 4 bases from V and 2 bases from J, with 8 bases between. Here the CDR3 DNA reads TGTGCCACCAGCATGCGGGTAAACACCGGGGAGCTGTTTTTT. Translated, it gives CATSMRVNTGELFF.

The chain combines TRBV9 with TRBJ1-3; D possibly corresponds to TRBD1 (5 bases). The CDR3 runs 14 residues. Germline CDR1 is SGDLS and CDR2 is YYNGEE. V was cut by 4 bases and J by 4 bases, with 12 bases left in between. The CDR3 bases are TGTGCCAGCAGCATGACGGGACTGGGAAACACCATATATTTT. It translates to CASSMTGLGNTIYF.

The chain has TRBV14 and TRBJ2-5; D may be TRBD2 (5 bases). The germline V and J ends were trimmed by 4 bases and 2 bases, with 11 bases remaining between them. Germline-derived CDR1 and CDR2 are SGHDN and FVKESK. There are 14 residues in the CDR3. The CDR3: CASSLRPGQETQYF. CDR3 coding DNA: TGTGCCAGCAGCCTTCGCCCGGGGCAAGAGACCCAGTACTTC.

This rearrangement joins TRBV5-4 to TRBJ2-5, with 10 bases identical to TRBD2. The V gene end was trimmed by 4 bases and the J gene end by 5 bases; junction bases not matched to a gene: 8. Germline CDR1 is SGHNT and CDR2 is YYREEE (reference sequence). CDR3 length: 15 amino acids. CDR3 sequence: CASSRDSGRAETQYF. In DNA, the CDR3 is TGTGCCAGCAGCCGCGACAGCGGGAGGGCCGAGACCCAGTACTTC. Together with reference TRBV5-4 and TRBJ2-5, the CDR3 gives the full variable domain: ETGVTQSPTHLIKTRGQQVTLRCSSQSGHNTVSWYQQALGQGPQFIFQYYREEENGRGNFPPRFSGLQFPNYSSELNVNALELDDSALYLCASSRDSGRAETQYFGPGTRLLVL.

This chain links TRBV7-3 with TRBJ2-2, with 8 bases matching TRBD2. Per the germline V gene, CDR1 is SGHTA and CDR2 is FQGTGA. The ends lost 4 bases at V and 9 bases at J; junction bases unmatched: 13. This CDR3 is 16 amino acids long. The DNA of the CDR3 is TGTGCCAGCAGCTCCTGGACTAGCAACTACCCCAGGGAGCTGTTTTTT. Its protein is CASSSWTSNYPRELFF.

This chain connects TRBV19 to TRBJ2-1; unclear D gene. V dropped 6 bases and J dropped 0 bases, with 12 bases sitting between them. The germline CDR1 and CDR2 sequences are LNHDA and SQIVND (reference sequence). This CDR3 is built from 15 residues. The DNA for the CDR3 is TGTGCCAGTAGACAAGACGGAAGCTCCTACAATGAGCAGTTCTTC. It codes for CASRQDGSSYNEQFF.

This clone has more than one count but fewer than ten. The chain carries TRBV4-2 and TRBJ2-1, with TRBD1 as a possible D gene (5 bases). This CDR3 region has 16 residues. V lost 1 base to trimming and J lost 8 bases, with 18 bases between them. CDR1 and CDR2 from the germline V gene are LGHNA and YNFKEQ. The CDR3 DNA reads as TGTGCCAGCAGCCAAGGGCTACAGAACCCAGGGTATGAGCAGTTCTTC. As protein: CASSQGLQNPGYEQFF.

Remarks on this clone: This same CDR3 is encoded by further DNA sequences in the sample. The chain combines TRBV7-9 with TRBJ2-7; 8 bases map to TRBD1. The germline V gene encodes CDR1 SEHNR and CDR2 FQNEAQ (reference sequence). V lost 1 base to trimming and J lost 0 bases; unmatched junction nucleotides: 2. The CDR3 has 15 residues. The CDR3 protein is CASSLGQGISYEQYF. CDR3 nucleotides: TGTGCCAGCAGCTTAGGACAGGGGATCTCCTACGAGCAGTACTTC.

As concerns this clone: In the same sample, other DNA sequences code for this CDR3. V is TRBV7-2 and J is TRBJ1-5; D uncertain. The CDR3 runs to 13 residues. Germline V gives CDR1 SGHTA, CDR2 FQGNSA. V was trimmed by 3 bases and J by 4 bases, leaving 7 bases between them. The CDR3 DNA reads TGTGCCAGCAGCTTGACGGGGAATCAGCCCCAGCATTTT. This codes for CASSLTGNQPQHF. Looking up the rest from reference TRBV7-2 and TRBJ1-5 gives the full variable domain: GAGVSQSPSNKVTEKGKDVELRCDPISGHTALYWYRQSLGQGLEFLIYFQGNSAPDKSGLPSDRFSAERTGGSVSTLTIQRTQQEDSAVYLCASSLTGNQPQHFGDGTRLSIL.

V usage is TRBV10-3 and J usage is TRBJ2-1; D remains ambiguous. Trimming left V 10 bases short and J 6 bases short, with 22 bases between. There are 15 residues in the CDR3. Germline lookup yields CDR1 ENHRY and CDR2 SYGVKD. The CDR3 loop reads CATTTARNPPNEQFF. The CDR3 region has the DNA TGTGCCACTACGACGGCTAGGAATCCCCCCAATGAGCAGTTCTTC.

V is TRBV6-6 and J is TRBJ1-4, with 10 bases aligning to TRBD1. Trimming at V came to 6 bases and at J to 8 bases, leaving 9 bases not matched to a gene. The CDR3 spans 15 residues. The germline V gene has CDR1 MNHNY and CDR2 SVGAGI (reference sequence). CDR3: CASRPHGTGVEKLFF. DNA of the CDR3: TGTGCCAGCAGACCCCACGGGACAGGGGTCGAAAAACTGTTTTTT.

This rearrangement joins TRBV7-3 to TRBJ2-1, with 7 bases matching TRBD2. V gave up 5 bases and J gave up 7 bases; unmatched junction bases: 11. The germline V gene has CDR1 SGHTA and CDR2 FQGTGA. The CDR3 runs to 15 residues. The CDR3 bases are TGTGCCAGCAGCCCCCTAGCGGTTTCTAGGAATGAGCAGTTCTTC. Encoded protein: CASSPLAVSRNEQFF.

This clone has only a few counts. The gene calls are TRBV5-4 and TRBJ2-2; 7 positions match TRBD1. Germline CDR1 SGHNT, CDR2 YYREEE (reference sequence). The CDR3 spans 16 residues. Trimming cost V 0 bases and J 6 bases; bases outside gene matches: 8. CDR3 DNA: TGTGCCAGCAGCTTGGGACAGGGAACGAATCCCGGGGAGCTGTTTTTT. It encodes CASSLGQGTNPGELFF.

Here the CDR3 DNA reads TGTGCCAGCAGCCAAGATATAGCTAGCGGGGTACAAGAGACCCAGTACTTC. The encoded protein is CASSQDIASGVQETQYF. The chain uses TRBV7-9 and TRBJ2-5; the match to TRBD2 covers 9 bases. After removal of 5 bases from V and 2 bases from J, the junction contained 12 bases not matched to a gene. This CDR3 contains 17 residues. Germline V gene data show CDR1 as SEHNR and CDR2 as FQNEAQ (reference sequence).

V gene TRBV19 combines with J gene TRBJ2-1; D not resolved. V lost 9 bases and J 0 bases, leaving 15 bases between the germline ends. There are 15 residues in the CDR3. Germline lookup yields CDR1 LNHDA and CDR2 SQIVND (reference sequence). The CDR3 here is CASSKTSSSYNEQFF. The CDR3 DNA sequence: TGTGCCAGCTCAAAGACCTCGAGCTCCTACAATGAGCAGTTCTTC.

This rearrangement joins TRBV10-3 to TRBJ1-2, with 7 bases identical to TRBD1. This CDR3 comprises 13 residues. In germline, CDR1 is ENHRY, CDR2 SYGVKD. The V segment lost 5 bases and the J segment 7 bases; nucleotides outside the gene matches: 7. For the CDR3, the DNA is TGTGCCATCAGTAGGACAGGACGTGGTGGCTACACCTTC. Translated: CAISRTGRGGYTF.

Details on this clone: Relative to the germline gene, one junction end is altered; a read error may explain this. This rearrangement joins TRBV7-9 to TRBJ1-1; no firm D call. The CDR3 sequence is 13 residues long. Germline V gene sequence: CDR1 SEHNR, CDR2 FQNEAQ (reference sequence). The DNA of the CDR3 is TGTGCCAGCAGGTTAGACTCCGGGCTTGAAGCTTTCTTT. Residues: CASRLDSGLEAFF.

This rearrangement joins TRBV6-5 to TRBJ2-5; D may be TRBD1 (5 bases). Germline loops: CDR1 MNHEY, CDR2 SVGAGI. The CDR3 loop spans 15 amino acids. Trimming pared 0 bases from V and 5 bases from J, leaving 13 bases between. CDR3 region: CASSYSGRADETQYF. Written as DNA, the CDR3 is TGTGCCAGCAGTTACTCGGGCAGGGCCGATGAGACCCAGTACTTC.

This clone was observed a few times. This chain joins TRBV9 and TRBJ2-5, with TRBD2 matching 13 bases. CDR1 and CDR2 from the germline V gene are SGDLS and YYNGEE. CDR3 length: 16 amino acids. Trimming cost V 0 bases and J 4 bases; bases outside gene matches: 3. This chain's CDR3 is CASSVGGTSGTETQYF. The CDR3, as DNA: TGTGCCAGCAGCGTAGGGGGGACTAGCGGGACAGAGACCCAGTACTTC.

The rearrangement joins TRBV7-9 to TRBJ2-7; D is perhaps TRBD2 (7 bases). The V gene's germline CDR1 is SEHNR and CDR2 FQNEAQ (reference sequence). The CDR3 runs 17 residues. V was shortened by 1 base and J by 0 bases, with 16 bases between the two germline ends. In DNA form, the CDR3 reads TGTGCCAGCAGCTTAGGACGCGGCGGGGGACACTCCTACGAGCAGTACTTC. Translated, it gives CASSLGRGGGHSYEQYF.

This clone was detected a few times. This chain connects TRBV18 to TRBJ2-5; D might be TRBD1 (6 bases). V was trimmed by 5 bases and J by 5 bases, leaving 12 bases between them. The CDR3 length is 13 residues. CDR1 is KGHSH and CDR2 is LQKENI in the germline V gene. DNA for the CDR3: TGTGCCAGCTCAGCTACAGGGTTGGAGACCCAGTACTTC. Amino acids: CASSATGLETQYF.

J is TRBJ1-1 and V is TRBV4-3; D unclear. This CDR3 contains 14 residues. Germline V gives CDR1 LGHNA, CDR2 YSLEER. V was shortened by 4 bases and J by 9 bases, with 18 bases between the two germline ends. CDR3 sequence reads: CASSPTLRLRKAFF. In nucleotides, the CDR3 is TGCGCCAGCAGCCCAACCCTCAGACTTAGAAAAGCTTTCTTT.

The chain joins TRBV7-3 to TRBJ2-1; possible D gene TRBD2, 6 bases. The CDR3 has 17 amino acids. In germline, CDR1 is SGHTA, CDR2 FQGTGA. V dropped 2 bases and J dropped 4 bases, with 18 bases sitting between them. The CDR3, as DNA: TGTGCCAGCAGCTTAGGGCCTGTCGGGAGTCTTTACAATGAGCAGTTCTTC. This sequence encodes CASSLGPVGSLYNEQFF.